The 16 T cell receptor beta chains given below trace back to one sample, sequenced in a study of T-cell reconstitution after alpha-beta-depleted transplantation in children. A library of TCRbeta sequences, prepared with unique molecular identifiers, was generated. In TCRdb, the PCR reads were re-called with MiXCR into one record per CDR3 protein. The table lists roughly 340,000 distinct CDR3 sequences, around 16% of them singletons. This material consisted of PBMCs, mostly from graft donor cells, taken 360 days after TCRalphabeta/CD19-depleted stem cell transplant. The receptors derive from a male patient between 2 and 15 years old who had a stem cell transplant for acute lymphoblastic leukemia, so the T cells may come from the graft donor.

J is TRBJ2-3 and V is TRBV12-3 or TRBV12-4, with 12 positions matching TRBD2. The CDR3 is 17 amino acids. V was pared by 3 bases and J by 3 bases, with 7 bases of the junction left unmatched. The CDR3 sequence is CASSLRTSGTYTDTQYF. Written as DNA, the CDR3 is TGTGCCAGCAGTTTGAGGACTAGCGGGACTTATACAGATACGCAGTATTTT.

The genes are TRBV12-3 or TRBV12-4 and TRBJ2-3, with 10 nucleotides matching TRBD2. This CDR3 spans 15 amino acids. The ends lost 7 bases at V and 4 bases at J; junction bases unmatched: 8. The CDR3: CASTHGTSEADTQYF. CDR3 nucleotide sequence: TGTGCCAGCACCCACGGGACTAGCGAGGCAGATACGCAGTATTTT.

This clonotype was counted between two and nine times. The chain has TRBV10-1 and TRBJ2-1; tentatively, D is TRBD1 (6 bases). Between the trimmed V and J ends, which lost 3 bases and 5 bases, there was a span of 17 bases. The CDR3 totals 16 residues. CDR1 WNHNN and CDR2 SYGVQD come from the germline V gene (reference sequence). The CDR3 reads CASSEHGTGKDNEQFF. CDR3 coding DNA: TGCGCCAGCAGTGAACACGGAACAGGGAAAGACAATGAGCAGTTCTTC.

This chain uses TRBV4-3 with TRBJ2-7; 7 nucleotides align to TRBD1. V was pared by 4 bases and J by 2 bases, with 8 bases of the junction left unmatched. CDR3 length equals 15 residues. The V gene's germline CDR1 is LGHNA and CDR2 YSLEER. The CDR3 spells CASSRDRLTTYEQYF. CDR3 nucleotides: TGCGCCAGCAGCCGGGACAGACTAACCACCTACGAGCAGTACTTC.

Many counts were recorded for this clonotype. This chain connects TRBV7-2 to TRBJ2-5; D is unresolved. Germline V gives CDR1 SGHTA, CDR2 FQGNSA. V lost 2 bases, J lost 5 bases, and 12 bases lay in between. The CDR3 loop spans 14 amino acids. The CDR3 region is CASSLSPLAETQYF. The CDR3, as DNA: TGTGCCAGCAGCTTATCCCCGTTGGCGGAGACCCAGTACTTC.

This clonotype showed up many times. This chain uses TRBV5-1 with TRBJ1-1; a possible D gene is TRBD1 (6 bases). This CDR3 has 14 residues. With 4 bases removed from V and 5 bases from J, the gap between germline ends came to 15 bases. Germline-derived CDR1 and CDR2 are SGHRS and YFSETQ. The chain's CDR3 is CASSPGEGRTEAFF. The CDR3 region has the DNA TGCGCCAGCAGCCCAGGGGAGGGAAGAACTGAAGCTTTCTTT.

This clonotype was recorded many times. The chain employs TRBV7-9 and TRBJ2-5; 8 nucleotides align to TRBD2. Germline V gives CDR1 SEHNR, CDR2 FQNEAQ (reference sequence). CDR3 length equals 13 residues. The V gene end was trimmed by 6 bases and the J gene end by 2 bases; junction bases not matched to a gene: 2. CDR3 in amino acids: CASRRGAQETQYF. As DNA, the CDR3 is TGTGCCAGCAGGCGGGGGGCGCAAGAGACCCAGTACTTC.

This clonotype was observed at least ten times. The chain is built from TRBV10-3 and TRBJ1-1, with unresolved D. This CDR3 has 14 residues. Trimming took 3 bases from V and 0 from J, leaving 8 bases between them. Germline V lookup: CDR1 ENHRY, CDR2 SYGVKD. The CDR3 protein is CAISDLQLNTEAFF. CDR3 in DNA: TGTGCCATCAGTGACTTACAGCTGAACACTGAAGCTTTCTTT.

This clonotype has only a few counts. The chain has TRBV24-1 and TRBJ2-5; no definite D call. The CDR3 has 16 amino acids. V lost 1 base and J lost 5, with 16 bases in between. Looked up from germline, CDR1 is KGHDR and CDR2 is SFDVKD. The CDR3 loop reads CATSDFSGPAYETQYF. The DNA of the CDR3 is TGTGCCACCAGTGATTTTTCTGGTCCTGCATATGAGACCCAGTACTTC.

The chain links TRBV12-3 or TRBV12-4 to TRBJ2-2; D perhaps matches TRBD1 (5 bases). This CDR3 contains 16 residues. V shed 4 bases and J shed 3 bases, with 15 bases lying between them. Here the CDR3 reads CASSSSRRQYTGELFF. The CDR3 DNA follows: TGTGCCAGCAGTTCATCAAGGCGACAGTACACCGGGGAGCTGTTTTTT.

This clonotype was seen at least ten times. This chain uses TRBV27 with TRBJ2-5; maybe TRBD2 (5 bases). Trimming removed 5 bases at V and 5 bases at J, with 12 bases between. Germline values: CDR1 MNHEY, CDR2 SMNVEV (reference sequence). CDR3 size: 13 residues. The CDR3 is CASSQAGLETQYF. CDR3 nucleotide sequence: TGTGCCAGCAGTCAGGCGGGCCTGGAGACCCAGTACTTC.

The chain has TRBV7-9 and TRBJ2-5; unclear D gene. CDR3 length: 14 residues. The germline V and J ends were trimmed by 5 bases and 1 base, with 11 bases remaining between them. Germline V gene data show CDR1 as SEHNR and CDR2 as FQNEAQ (reference sequence). This chain's CDR3 is CASSPDLVQETQYF. The CDR3 region has the DNA TGTGCCAGCAGCCCCGACCTAGTCCAAGAGACCCAGTACTTC.

The chain joins TRBV5-1 to TRBJ2-3; D is ambiguous. Trimming took 4 bases from V and 3 from J, leaving 18 bases between them. CDR3 length equals 16 residues. Germline V gives CDR1 SGHRS, CDR2 YFSETQ. The CDR3 region is CASSPIGATGTDTQYF. DNA for the CDR3: TGCGCCAGCAGCCCTATAGGTGCTACCGGAACAGATACGCAGTATTTT.

About this clonotype: A much larger clone lies a single base off, so this may be a read error. CDR3 region: CASSRDRVKSFFF. DNA of the CDR3: TGTGCCAGCAGCCGAGACAGGGTCAAATCCTTTTTCTTT. The V gene is TRBV4-2, the J gene TRBJ1-1; TRBD1 matches 7 bases. The germline gives CDR1 LGHNA, CDR2 YNFKEQ. The length of the CDR3 is 13 residues. The junction had 12 bases not matched to a gene; V was cut back by 4 bases and J by 13 bases.

This clonotype was observed a few times. The V call is TRBV4-1, the J call TRBJ2-7; 11 nucleotides align to TRBD2. The junction had 4 bases not matched to a gene; V was cut back by 4 bases and J by 5 bases. Germline V gene sequence: CDR1 MGHRA, CDR2 YSYEKL. The CDR3 length is 14 residues. The CDR3 region is CASSPLLAGDEQYF. For the CDR3, the DNA is TGCGCCAGCAGCCCCCTACTAGCGGGAGACGAGCAGTACTTC.

This rearrangement joins TRBV7-2 to TRBJ1-2, with TRBD1 identical over 7 bases. CDR1 is SGHTA, CDR2 FQGNSA, per germline. After removal of 2 bases from V and 4 bases from J, the junction contained 10 bases not matched to a gene. This CDR3 region has 16 residues. The CDR3 region is CASSLMGTAGSYGYTF. The CDR3 nucleotides are TGTGCCAGCAGCTTAATGGGGACAGCTGGGAGCTATGGCTACACCTTC.